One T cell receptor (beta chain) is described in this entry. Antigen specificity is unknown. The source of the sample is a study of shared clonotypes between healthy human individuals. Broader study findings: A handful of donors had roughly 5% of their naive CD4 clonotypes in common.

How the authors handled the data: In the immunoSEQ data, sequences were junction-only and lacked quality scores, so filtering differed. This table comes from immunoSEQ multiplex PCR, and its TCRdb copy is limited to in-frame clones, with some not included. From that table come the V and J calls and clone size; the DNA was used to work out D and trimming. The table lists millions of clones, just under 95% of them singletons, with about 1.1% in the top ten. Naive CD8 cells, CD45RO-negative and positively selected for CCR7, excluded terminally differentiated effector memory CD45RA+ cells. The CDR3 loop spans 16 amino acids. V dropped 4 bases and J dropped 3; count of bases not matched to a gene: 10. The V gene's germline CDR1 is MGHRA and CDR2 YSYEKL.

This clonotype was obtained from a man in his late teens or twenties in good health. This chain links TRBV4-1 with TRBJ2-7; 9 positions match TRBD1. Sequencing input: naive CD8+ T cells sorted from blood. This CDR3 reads CASSPNSQGAYYEQYF. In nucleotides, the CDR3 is TGCGCCAGCAGCCCCAATTCACAGGGGGCCTACTACGAGCAGTACTTC.